The 30 T cell receptor beta chains listed next were all sequenced from one sample in a study of cytomegalovirus exposure and HLA in healthy donors. In the PCR, 60 Vbeta and 13 Jbeta primers were used. Only in-frame clones appear in the TCRdb table, and some are missing; sequencing was by immunoSEQ multiplex PCR. Altogether 200,000 to 250,000 clones are present, 85% to 90% being singletons, with the ten largest covering around 1%. The source material was PBMCs. These receptors all come from a young woman in good health and CMV-seronegative.

The V and J genes are TRBV5-1 and TRBJ1-2, with D maybe TRBD1 (6 bases). The germline CDR1 and CDR2 sequences are SGHRS and YFSETQ. This CDR3 is built from 15 residues. Trimming removed 6 bases at V and 4 bases at J, with 19 bases between. The CDR3 reads CASTALGGTSYGYTF. The CDR3 DNA sequence: TGCGCCAGCACCGCCCTGGGAGGGACATCCTATGGCTACACCTTC.

The chain is built from TRBV12-2 and TRBJ2-1; TRBD2 is the table's D call, not checked against the DNA. TRBV12-2 is a documented pseudogene. This CDR3 contains 19 residues. The DNA for the CDR3 is TGTGCAAGTCGCTTAACCCCCTATACGACTAGCGACTCCTACAATGAGCAGTTCTTC. Its translation: CASRLTPYTTSDSYNEQFF.

J is TRBJ2-7 and V is TRBV7-3, with 7 bases fitting TRBD1. After removal of 4 bases from V and 0 bases from J, the junction contained 3 bases not matched to a gene. The CDR3 runs to 14 residues. CDR1 is SGHTA and CDR2 is FQGTGA in the germline V gene. CDR3 loop: CASSSTGASYEQYF. In nucleotides, the CDR3 is TGTGCCAGCAGCTCTACAGGGGCCTCCTACGAGCAGTACTTC.

The rearrangement uses TRBV19 and TRBJ2-7, with 10 nucleotides matching TRBD2. The CDR3 consists of 15 residues. Germline V gene data show CDR1 as LNHDA and CDR2 as SQIVND (reference sequence). V lost 4 bases and J lost 2; bases outside the gene matches: 5. The CDR3 reads CASSNLAGAPYEQYF. CDR3 nucleotides: TGTGCCAGTAGTAACCTAGCGGGAGCCCCCTACGAGCAGTACTTC.

This clone was seen a single time. The chain couples TRBV29-1 to TRBJ2-1; the match to TRBD2 covers 13 bases. V dropped 8 bases and J dropped 5; count of bases not matched to a gene: 3. Germline V gives CDR1 SQVTM, CDR2 ANQGSEA. This CDR3 comprises 13 residues. CDR3 bases: TGCAGCAAGACTAGCGGGGGGAACAATGAGCAGTTCTTC. It is translated as CSKTSGGNNEQFF.

The chain has TRBV5-1 and TRBJ1-5; TRBD1 matches at 10 bases. Per the germline V gene, CDR1 is SGHRS and CDR2 is YFSETQ. This CDR3 contains 17 residues. The ends lost 2 bases at V and 4 bases at J; junction bases unmatched: 9. The CDR3 coding sequence is TGCGCCAGCAGCTTCCCGGGACAGGGGACAGATAATCAGCCCCAGCATTTT. It encodes CASSFPGQGTDNQPQHF.

V gene TRBV19 combines with J gene TRBJ1-2, with a tentative D call TRBD1 (5 bases). Trimming shortened V by 5 bases and J by 2 bases, and 12 bases separated the two germline ends. Germline V gives CDR1 LNHDA, CDR2 SQIVND (reference sequence). The CDR3 totals 14 residues. CDR3 region: CASSPRQRNYGYTF. For the CDR3, the DNA is TGTGCCAGTAGTCCTAGACAGAGAAACTATGGCTACACCTTC.

The CDR3 loop reads CASRQQGVGEQFF. As DNA, the CDR3 is TGTGCCAGCAGGCAACAGGGGGTCGGGGAGCAGTTCTTC. This chain uses TRBV27 with TRBJ2-1; 8 positions agree with TRBD1. Germline V gives CDR1 MNHEY, CDR2 SMNVEV (reference sequence). CDR3 length: 13 residues. The junction had 8 bases not matched to a gene; V was cut back by 6 bases and J by 10 bases.

On this clone itself: The sample has other DNA sequences that encode this CDR3 too. The chain joins TRBV30 to TRBJ2-7, with TRBD2 matching over 9 bases. The CDR3 sequence is 13 residues long. V gave up 1 base and J gave up 4 bases; unmatched junction bases: 2. Germline V gives CDR1 GTSNPN, CDR2 SVGIG (reference sequence). CDR3 in amino acids: CAWSGLAGYEQYF. For the CDR3, the DNA is TGTGCCTGGAGTGGTCTAGCGGGATACGAGCAGTACTTC. The full variable domain, rest sourced from reference TRBV30 and TRBJ2-7, is SQTIHQWPATLVQPVGSPLSLECTVEGTSNPNLYWYRQAAGRGLQLLFYSVGIGQISSEVPQNLSASRPQDRQFILSSKKLLLSDSGFYLCAWSGLAGYEQYFGPGTRLTVT.

The chain combines TRBV11-2 with TRBJ2-5, with 9 bases fitting TRBD2. Losses at the gene ends were 2 bases for V and 5 bases for J; bases not matched to a gene: 6. CDR3 length equals 15 residues. Looked up from germline, CDR1 is SGHAT and CDR2 is FQNNGV. CDR3: CASSLIRGRVETQYF. The CDR3 DNA is TGTGCCAGCAGCTTAATTCGCGGGAGGGTGGAGACCCAGTACTTC.

The V and J genes are TRBV27 and TRBJ1-5; D is undetermined. This CDR3 has 16 amino acids. Looked up from germline, CDR1 is MNHEY and CDR2 is SMNVEV (reference sequence). Trimming removed 4 bases from V and 4 bases from J, with 17 bases in between. The CDR3 coding sequence is TGTGCCAGCAGTTCACTACCGGACGGCGGGAATCAGCCCCAGCATTTT. Translated: CASSSLPDGGNQPQHF.

The chain couples TRBV5-1 to TRBJ1-3; D uncertain. V dropped 0 bases and J dropped 0 bases, with 4 bases sitting between them. This CDR3 region has 14 residues. Germline V gene sequence: CDR1 SGHRS, CDR2 YFSETQ. This chain's CDR3 is CASSLAGSGNTIYF. The CDR3 DNA reads TGCGCCAGCAGCTTGGCAGGCTCTGGAAACACCATATATTTT.

V is TRBV6-1 and J is TRBJ2-7; 7 bases align to TRBD1. CDR3 length equals 11 residues. Germline assignment: CDR1 MNHNS and CDR2 SASEGT. V lost 5 bases and J lost 6; bases outside the gene matches: 1. The CDR3 DNA sequence: TGTGCCAGCAGTTACAGGGGCGAGCAGTACTTC. Translated, it gives CASSYRGEQYF.

V is TRBV13 and J is TRBJ2-3, with TRBD2 matching 7 bases. CDR1 and CDR2 from the germline V gene are PRHDT and FYEKMQ (reference sequence). This CDR3 is built from 12 residues. The J segment lost 4 bases and the V segment lost 5 bases, leaving 0 bases of the junction unmatched. The DNA of the CDR3 is TGTGCCAGCAGCGGGGGGGCAGATACGCAGTATTTT. Residues: CASSGGADTQYF.

J is TRBJ2-3 and V is TRBV7-6, with 8 bases identical to TRBD2. The CDR3 loop spans 16 amino acids. Trimming cost V 5 bases and J 3 bases; bases outside gene matches: 10. Germline V gene data show CDR1 as SGHVS and CDR2 as FNYEAQ. This CDR3 reads CASSGRGGVATDTQYF. The CDR3 nucleotides read TGTGCCAGCAGCGGTCGGGGGGGGGTGGCGACAGATACGCAGTATTTT.

The chain recombines TRBV2 with TRBJ1-5; 7 bases agree with TRBD1. From germline, CDR1 is SNHLY and CDR2 FYNNEI. This CDR3 comprises 15 residues. Trimming at V came to 2 bases and at J to 4 bases, leaving 5 bases not matched to a gene. For the CDR3, the DNA is TGTGCCAGCAGTGAAAGAGGGGGCATGAATCAGCCCCAGCATTTT. Translating it yields CASSERGGMNQPQHF. The full variable domain, in which reference TRBV2 and TRBJ1-5 provide the parts outside the CDR3, is EPEVTQTPSHQVTQMGQEVILRCVPISNHLYFYWYRQILGQKVEFLVSFYNNEISEKSEIFDDQFSVERPDGSNFTLKIRSTKLEDSAMYFCASSERGGMNQPQHFGDGTRLSIL.

V usage is TRBV11-2 and J usage is TRBJ2-4; tentatively, D is TRBD1 (6 bases). V lost 5 bases and J lost 3, with 14 bases in between. Germline V gene lookup returns CDR1 SGHAT and CDR2 FQNNGV. The CDR3 has 15 amino acids. The CDR3, as DNA: TGTGCCAGCAGCCCTACAACAGGGTTCAAAAACATTCAGTACTTC. As protein: CASSPTTGFKNIQYF.

This clone occurred once. This rearrangement joins TRBV10-3 to TRBJ1-5, with TRBD1 identical over 7 bases. The germline gives CDR1 ENHRY, CDR2 SYGVKD. With 0 bases clipped from V and 4 bases from J, the junction kept 9 bases outside the gene matches. The CDR3 totals 17 residues. Written as DNA, the CDR3 is TGTGCCATCAGTGAGTCGGTAGGGGGCGCGTATAATCAGCCCCAGCATTTT. Protein: CAISESVGGAYNQPQHF.

The chain is built from TRBV19 and TRBJ1-1, with 12 positions matching TRBD1. With V trimmed by 6 bases and J by 11 bases, 13 bases remained unmatched. The germline CDR1 and CDR2 sequences are LNHDA and SQIVND (reference sequence). The CDR3 is made up of 15 amino acids. CDR3 sequence: CASRVTGTGGGHAFF. In DNA form, the CDR3 reads TGTGCCAGTAGAGTAACCGGGACAGGGGGCGGTCATGCTTTCTTT.

The CDR3 region has the DNA TGTGCCAGCAGCTTGGCCGGAGGCAATCAGCCCCAGCATTTT. Translation: CASSLAGGNQPQHF. The chain is built from TRBV5-6 and TRBJ1-5; D is unclear. Germline V gene lookup returns CDR1 SGHDT and CDR2 YYEEEE. V dropped 0 bases and J dropped 2 bases, with 6 bases sitting between them. The CDR3 sequence is 14 residues long.

V gene TRBV18 combines with J gene TRBJ2-7, with a possible D match to TRBD1 (6 bases). This CDR3 has 13 amino acids. Between the trimmed V and J ends, which lost 3 bases and 4 bases, there was a span of 10 bases. The V gene's germline CDR1 is KGHSH and CDR2 LQKENI. DNA for the CDR3: TGTGCCAGCTCACCCCAGGGGCAGTACGAGCAGTACTTC. It codes for CASSPQGQYEQYF.

This sequence joins TRBV6-6 and TRBJ2-1, with D perhaps TRBD2 (5 bases). Deletions cut 6 bases from V and 4 bases from J, with 13 bases between. Germline V gene data show CDR1 as MNHNY and CDR2 as SVGAGI (reference sequence). The CDR3 totals 14 residues. CDR3 DNA sequence: TGTGCCAGCAGACCCGGACTGACATACAATGAGCAGTTCTTC. It yields the protein CASRPGLTYNEQFF.

The chain combines TRBV29-1 with TRBJ2-3; D perhaps matches TRBD1 (5 bases). The CDR3 sequence is 14 residues long. The V gene's germline CDR1 is SQVTM and CDR2 ANQGSEA. V lost 5 bases and J 0 bases, leaving 12 bases between the germline ends. DNA for the CDR3: TGCAGCGTTTTTTCAGGGATCAGCACAGATACGCAGTATTTT. Translating it yields CSVFSGISTDTQYF.

CDR3 nucleotides: TGTGCCAGCAGCGCCAGGGATTGGGGAGAGACCCAGTACTTC. Translating it yields CASSARDWGETQYF. The V gene is TRBV9, the J gene TRBJ2-5, with a tentative D call TRBD1 (5 bases). Germline lookup yields CDR1 SGDLS and CDR2 YYNGEE. The CDR3 runs to 14 residues. The V end lost 3 bases, the J end lost 4 bases, and 13 bases lay between the germline ends.

The chain has TRBV13 and TRBJ2-2; TRBD2 aligns across 11 bases. This CDR3 contains 16 residues. Per germline, CDR1 PRHDT and CDR2 FYEKMQ (reference sequence). V lost 5 bases to trimming and J lost 5 bases; unmatched junction nucleotides: 7. CDR3 in DNA: TGTGCCAGCAGCACCAGACTAGCGGGATTAACCGGGGAGCTGTTTTTT. Its translation is CASSTRLAGLTGELFF.

The chain carries TRBV29-1 and TRBJ2-7, with D possibly TRBD1 on 6 matching bases. Trimming removed 6 bases from V and 3 bases from J, with 21 bases in between. Germline assignment: CDR1 SQVTM and CDR2 ANQGSEA. This CDR3 spans 15 amino acids. The CDR3 region is CSVFTTGQPFYEQYF. Written as DNA, the CDR3 is TGCAGCGTCTTCACCACGGGACAACCTTTCTACGAGCAGTACTTC.

The V and J genes are TRBV7-2 and TRBJ2-7, with D tentatively TRBD2 (6 bases). The CDR3 is 14 residues long. Germline CDR1 is SGHTA and CDR2 is FQGNSA. The ends were cut back, 1 base at V and 7 bases at J, with 14 bases in the middle. The CDR3 protein is CASSLVLLAGEQYF. As DNA, the CDR3 is TGTGCCAGCAGCTTAGTTCTATTGGCGGGGGAGCAGTACTTC.

This chain joins TRBV6-4 and TRBJ2-7; D remains unclear. Germline V gene sequence: CDR1 MRHNA, CDR2 SNTAGT. This CDR3 has 14 residues. Trimming left V 4 bases short and J 3 bases short, with 13 bases between. The CDR3 reads CASSVRQNLYEQYF. The CDR3 DNA is TGTGCCAGCAGTGTCAGGCAGAATCTCTACGAGCAGTACTTC.

The count of this clone is one. V usage is TRBV6-6 and J usage is TRBJ2-5; TRBD2 agrees at 10 bases. The length of the CDR3 is 15 residues. The V gene's germline CDR1 is MNHNY and CDR2 SVGAGI (reference sequence). V shed 0 bases, J shed 9 bases, and the junction held 7 bases outside the gene matches. The CDR3 bases are TGTGCCAGCAGTTACTCAGCGGGGGGGATGGAGGCCCAGTACTTC. Its protein product is CASSYSAGGMEAQYF.

The rearrangement joins TRBV5-4 to TRBJ2-2; TRBD2 is a possible D gene (6 bases). Germline V gene lookup returns CDR1 SGHNT and CDR2 YYREEE (reference sequence). Deletions cut 3 bases from V and 1 base from J, with 13 bases between. This CDR3 comprises 16 residues. The CDR3: CASSWGFGRNTGELFF. CDR3 DNA sequence: TGTGCCAGCAGCTGGGGGTTCGGGAGGAACACCGGGGAGCTGTTTTTT.